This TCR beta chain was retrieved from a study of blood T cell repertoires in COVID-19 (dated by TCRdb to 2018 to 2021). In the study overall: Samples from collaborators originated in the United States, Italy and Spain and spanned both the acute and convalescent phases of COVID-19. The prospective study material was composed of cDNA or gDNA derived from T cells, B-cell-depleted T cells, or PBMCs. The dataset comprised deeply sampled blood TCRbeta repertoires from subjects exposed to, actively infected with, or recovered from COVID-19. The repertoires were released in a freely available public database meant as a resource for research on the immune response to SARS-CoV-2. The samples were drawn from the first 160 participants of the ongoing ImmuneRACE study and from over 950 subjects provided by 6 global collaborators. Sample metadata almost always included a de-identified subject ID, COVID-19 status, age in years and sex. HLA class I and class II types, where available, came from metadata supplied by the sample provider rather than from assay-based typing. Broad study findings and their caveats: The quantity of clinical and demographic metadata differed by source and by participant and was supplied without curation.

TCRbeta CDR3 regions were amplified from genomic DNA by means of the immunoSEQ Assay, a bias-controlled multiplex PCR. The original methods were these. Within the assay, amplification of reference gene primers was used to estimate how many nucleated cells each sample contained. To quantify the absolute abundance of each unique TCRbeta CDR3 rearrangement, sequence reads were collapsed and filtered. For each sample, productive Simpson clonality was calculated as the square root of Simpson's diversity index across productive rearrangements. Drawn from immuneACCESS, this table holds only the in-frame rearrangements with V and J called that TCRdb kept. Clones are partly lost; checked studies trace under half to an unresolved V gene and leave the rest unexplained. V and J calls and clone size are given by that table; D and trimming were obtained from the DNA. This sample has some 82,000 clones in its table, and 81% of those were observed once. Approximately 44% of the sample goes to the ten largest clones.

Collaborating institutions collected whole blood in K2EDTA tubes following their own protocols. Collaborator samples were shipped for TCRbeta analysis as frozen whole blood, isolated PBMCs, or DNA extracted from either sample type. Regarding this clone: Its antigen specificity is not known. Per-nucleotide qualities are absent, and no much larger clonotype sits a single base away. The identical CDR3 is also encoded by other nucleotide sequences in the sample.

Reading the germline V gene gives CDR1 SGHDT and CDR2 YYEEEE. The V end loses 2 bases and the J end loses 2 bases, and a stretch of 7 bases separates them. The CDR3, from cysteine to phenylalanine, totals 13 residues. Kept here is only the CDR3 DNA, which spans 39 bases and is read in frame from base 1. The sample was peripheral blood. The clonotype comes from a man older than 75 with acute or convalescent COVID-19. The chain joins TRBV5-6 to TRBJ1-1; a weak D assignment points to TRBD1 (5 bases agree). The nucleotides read TGTGCCAGCAGCTTAAGGGGAAACACTGAAGCTTTCTTT. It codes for CASSLRGNTEAFF.